This passage covers 18 T cell receptor beta chains from one sample sequenced in a study of cytomegalovirus exposure and HLA in healthy donors. Some clones are missing from TCRdb's copy, which holds only in-frame ones; the method was immunoSEQ multiplex PCR. The sample contains about 54,000 clones, approximately 89% of which appear only once. The sequenced material came from PBMCs. Receptors were obtained from a woman between 18 and 29 years old in good health and CMV-seropositive.

The chain carries TRBV7-6 and TRBJ2-7, with 9 bases fitting TRBD2. The CDR3 is 14 residues long. The J segment lost 6 bases and the V segment lost 1 base, leaving 4 bases of the junction unmatched. From germline, CDR1 is SGHVS and CDR2 FNYEAQ. The CDR3 DNA is TGTGCCAGCAGCTTAGGAGCTAGCGGGGCCGAGCAGTACTTC. Protein product: CASSLGASGAEQYF. The full variable domain, with the rest looked up from reference TRBV7-6 and TRBJ2-7, is GAGVSQSPRYKVTKRGQDVALRCDPISGHVSLYWYRQALGQGPEFLTYFNYEAQQDKSGLPNDRFSAERPEGSISTLTIQRTEQRDSAMYRCASSLGASGAEQYFGPGTRLTVT.

The chain recombines TRBV5-1 with TRBJ2-5; 10 positions match TRBD2. The CDR3 contains 16 residues. After removal of 1 base from V and 2 bases from J, the junction contained 5 bases not matched to a gene. Germline CDR1 is SGHRS and CDR2 is YFSETQ. In DNA form, the CDR3 reads TGCGCCAGCAGCTTGAGCGGGGGGGCTCTACAAGAGACCCAGTACTTC. This translates into CASSLSGGALQETQYF.

This clone was detected only once. CDR3 nucleotides: TGTGCCAGCAGCGACGAGACTGGGGCCAACGTCCTGACTTTC. As protein: CASSDETGANVLTF. The rearrangement joins TRBV9 to TRBJ2-6; D not certain. Germline CDR1 and CDR2: SGDLS and YYNGEE. The CDR3 has 14 residues. The ends were cut back, 3 bases at V and 2 bases at J, with 6 bases in the middle.

This rearrangement joins TRBV2 to TRBJ2-7, with 11 nucleotides matching TRBD1. Germline V CDR1 and CDR2: SNHLY, FYNNEI. The ends lost 5 bases at V and 3 bases at J; junction bases unmatched: 3. The CDR3 spans 14 residues. The CDR3 DNA follows: TGTGCCAGCAGTCAGGGGACAGGGGGCTACGAGCAGTACTTC. Amino acid sequence: CASSQGTGGYEQYF.

The chain combines TRBV11-2 with TRBJ2-1; D is perhaps TRBD2 (7 bases). The CDR3 is 16 amino acids. Germline lookup yields CDR1 SGHAT and CDR2 FQNNGV. Trimming removed 4 bases at V and 0 bases at J, with 13 bases between. In DNA form, the CDR3 reads TGTGCCAGCAGCTGGAGGGGGGACTACTCCTACAATGAGCAGTTCTTC. Its translation is CASSWRGDYSYNEQFF.

The chain has TRBV19 and TRBJ2-4, with D perhaps TRBD2 (7 bases). Germline assignment: CDR1 LNHDA and CDR2 SQIVND (reference sequence). V was clipped by 6 bases and J by 0 bases, with 27 bases between them. The CDR3 is 20 amino acids. The CDR3 region is CASSPEGGGDTSLAKNIQYF. CDR3 bases: TGTGCCAGTAGCCCCGAGGGAGGGGGGGACACGTCTCTAGCCAAAAACATTCAGTACTTC.

In DNA form, the CDR3 reads TGTGCCAGCAGTTTCGCAGGGCTGAACTATGGCTACACCTTC. Translating gives CASSFAGLNYGYTF. The rearrangement joins TRBV28 to TRBJ1-2; weak D call: TRBD1 (5 bases). Germline CDR1 reads MDHEN; CDR2 reads SYDVKM. V lost 3 bases and J 2 bases, leaving 10 bases between the germline ends. This CDR3 is built from 14 residues.

This clone was observed once. This chain links TRBV6-5 with TRBJ1-6; tentative D call: TRBD1 (5 bases). The CDR3 is made up of 14 amino acids. Trimming shortened V by 5 bases and J by 10 bases, and 15 bases separated the two germline ends. The germline CDR1 and CDR2 sequences are MNHEY and SVGAGI. CDR3 sequence reads: CASSDAQGGSPLHF. Here the CDR3 DNA reads TGTGCCAGCAGTGACGCCCAGGGTGGGTCACCCCTCCACTTT.

This chain joins TRBV30 and TRBJ2-2, with a tentative D call TRBD1 (5 bases). With 0 bases removed from V and 0 bases from J, the gap between germline ends came to 8 bases. Germline assignment: CDR1 GTSNPN and CDR2 SVGIG (reference sequence). This CDR3 has 15 residues. The CDR3 bases are TGTGCCTGGAGTGTCCTGGACACGAACACCGGGGAGCTGTTTTTT. Residues: CAWSVLDTNTGELFF.

The V gene is TRBV6-5, the J gene TRBJ1-2, with 8 bases lining up with TRBD1. The germline V gene has CDR1 MNHEY and CDR2 SVGAGI. This CDR3 is built from 15 residues. V shed 2 bases, J shed 4 bases, and the junction held 6 bases outside the gene matches. CDR3 protein: CASSYQPGGGYGYTF. In nucleotides, the CDR3 is TGTGCCAGCAGTTACCAGCCAGGGGGCGGCTATGGCTACACCTTC.

Note on this clone: Within the sample, other DNA sequences also encode this same CDR3. This chain connects TRBV2 to TRBJ1-5; 7 nucleotides line up with TRBD1. Germline CDR1 SNHLY, CDR2 FYNNEI. This CDR3 spans 13 amino acids. Trimming at V came to 4 bases and at J to 5 bases, leaving 2 bases not matched to a gene. The CDR3 nucleotides are TGTGCCAGCAGTGGACAGGGCTATCAGCCCCAGCATTTT. This translates into CASSGQGYQPQHF.

This clone is a singleton in its sample. The genes are TRBV5-1 and TRBJ2-1, with D tentatively TRBD1 (5 bases). V dropped 0 bases and J dropped 5 bases, with 21 bases sitting between them. Germline V gene data show CDR1 as SGHRS and CDR2 as YFSETQ. This CDR3 comprises 18 residues. CDR3 residues: CASSLGDRWGNPNNEQFF. The CDR3 DNA is TGCGCCAGCAGCTTGGGCGATAGATGGGGCAATCCAAACAATGAGCAGTTCTTC.

The V call is TRBV7-3, the J call TRBJ2-5, with D possibly TRBD1 on 5 matching bases. V shed 0 bases and J shed 0 bases, with 5 bases lying between them. The germline V gene encodes CDR1 SGHTA and CDR2 FQGTGA. The CDR3 totals 14 residues. Written as DNA, the CDR3 is TGTGCCAGCAGCTTAACGACAGACCAAGAGACCCAGTACTTC. This encodes CASSLTTDQETQYF.

The genes are TRBV11-2 and TRBJ1-2, with D possibly TRBD1 on 5 matching bases. CDR3 length equals 13 residues. V shed 2 bases and J shed 6 bases, with 10 bases lying between them. Germline assignment: CDR1 SGHAT and CDR2 FQNNGV. CDR3 in DNA: TGTGCCAGCAGCTTATATCGGGGGGATGGCTACACCTTC. Its translation is CASSLYRGDGYTF.

This rearrangement joins TRBV7-2 to TRBJ2-7; TRBD1 matches at 7 bases. V shed 4 bases, J shed 0 bases, and the junction held 15 bases outside the gene matches. Germline V gene lookup returns CDR1 SGHTA and CDR2 FQGNSA. CDR3 length equals 18 residues. CDR3 in DNA: TGTGCCAGCAGCTCCCCCCCACGAACAGGGGTGGTCTCCTACGAGCAGTACTTC. Translated, it gives CASSSPPRTGVVSYEQYF.

The V call is TRBV4-1, the J call TRBJ2-1, with TRBD2 matching 7 bases. Germline CDR1 reads MGHRA; CDR2 reads YSYEKL. Trimming cost V 0 bases and J 1 base; bases outside gene matches: 6. CDR3 size: 17 residues. CDR3 region: CASSQDRGGGSYNEQFF. The CDR3 DNA sequence: TGCGCCAGCAGCCAAGATCGCGGGGGTGGGTCCTACAATGAGCAGTTCTTC.

V is TRBV4-1 and J is TRBJ2-7; unclear D gene. Per germline, CDR1 MGHRA and CDR2 YSYEKL. V was pared by 0 bases and J by 3 bases, with 6 bases between. This CDR3 contains 13 residues. The CDR3 reads CASSQEPSYEQYF. As DNA, the CDR3 is TGCGCCAGCAGCCAAGAGCCCAGCTACGAGCAGTACTTC.

The chain employs TRBV9 and TRBJ2-3; D perhaps matches TRBD2 (5 bases). Germline lookup yields CDR1 SGDLS and CDR2 YYNGEE. The CDR3 has 14 amino acids. V dropped 4 bases and J dropped 7 bases, with 16 bases sitting between them. The CDR3 loop is CASSSVTSSHTQYF. Written as DNA, the CDR3 is TGTGCCAGCAGCTCCGTAACTAGTTCACATACGCAGTATTTT.